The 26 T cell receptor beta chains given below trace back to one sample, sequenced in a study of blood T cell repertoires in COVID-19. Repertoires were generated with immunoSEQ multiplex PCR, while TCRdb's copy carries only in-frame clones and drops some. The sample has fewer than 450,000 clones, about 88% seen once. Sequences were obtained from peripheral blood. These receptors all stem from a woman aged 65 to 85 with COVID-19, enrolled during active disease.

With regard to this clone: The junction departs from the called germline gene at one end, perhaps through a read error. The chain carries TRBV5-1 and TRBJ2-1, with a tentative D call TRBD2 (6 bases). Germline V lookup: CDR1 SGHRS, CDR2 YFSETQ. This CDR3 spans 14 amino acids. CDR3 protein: CASCLVGAGNEQFF. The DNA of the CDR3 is TGCGCCAGCTGCTTGGTTGGGGCGGGGAATGAGCAGTTCTTC.

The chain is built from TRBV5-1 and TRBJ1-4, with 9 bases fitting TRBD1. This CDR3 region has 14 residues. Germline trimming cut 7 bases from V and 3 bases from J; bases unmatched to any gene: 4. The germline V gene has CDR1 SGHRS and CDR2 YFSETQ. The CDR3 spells CASRRDRANEKLFF. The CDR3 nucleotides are TGCGCCAGCCGCCGGGACAGGGCTAATGAAAAACTGTTTTTT.

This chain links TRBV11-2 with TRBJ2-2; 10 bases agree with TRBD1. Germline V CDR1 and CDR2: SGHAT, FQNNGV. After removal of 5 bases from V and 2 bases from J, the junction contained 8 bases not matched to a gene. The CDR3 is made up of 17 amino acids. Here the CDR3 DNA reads TGTGCCAGCAGCAACCGAGGGACAGGGGTAAACACCGGGGAGCTGTTTTTT. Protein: CASSNRGTGVNTGELFF.

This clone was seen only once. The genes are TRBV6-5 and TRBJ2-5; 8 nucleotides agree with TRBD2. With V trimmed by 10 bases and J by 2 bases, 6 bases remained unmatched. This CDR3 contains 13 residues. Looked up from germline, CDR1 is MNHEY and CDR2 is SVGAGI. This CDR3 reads CAIAGTSQETQYF. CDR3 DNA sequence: TGTGCCATAGCGGGGACGAGTCAAGAGACCCAGTACTTC.

CDR3 protein: CASSLETSAVTQYF. The CDR3 DNA reads TGTGCCAGCAGCTTGGAGACTAGCGCGGTGACCCAGTACTTC. The genes are TRBV5-5 and TRBJ2-5, with 8 bases identical to TRBD2. CDR1 is SGHKS, CDR2 YYEKEE, per germline (reference sequence). This CDR3 region has 14 residues. Trimming took 0 bases from V and 7 from J; bases not matched to a gene: 5.

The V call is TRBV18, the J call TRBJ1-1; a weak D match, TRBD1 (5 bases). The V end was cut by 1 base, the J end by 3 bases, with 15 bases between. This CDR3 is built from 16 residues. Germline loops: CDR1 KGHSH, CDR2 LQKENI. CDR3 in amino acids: CASSPREGIRDTEAFF. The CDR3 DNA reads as TGTGCCAGCTCACCACGGGAGGGGATTAGGGACACTGAAGCTTTCTTT.

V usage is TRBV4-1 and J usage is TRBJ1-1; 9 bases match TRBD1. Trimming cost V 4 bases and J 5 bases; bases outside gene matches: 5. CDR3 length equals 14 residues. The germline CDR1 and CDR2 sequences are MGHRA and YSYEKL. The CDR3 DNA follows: TGCGCCAGCAGCCGGGACAGGGCAGGAACTGAAGCTTTCTTT. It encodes CASSRDRAGTEAFF.

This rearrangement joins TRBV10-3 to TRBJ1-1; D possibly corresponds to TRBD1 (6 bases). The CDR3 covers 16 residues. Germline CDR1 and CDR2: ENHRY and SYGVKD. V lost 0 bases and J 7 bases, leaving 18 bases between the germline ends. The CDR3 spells CAISESIPGQKIEAFF. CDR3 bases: TGTGCCATCAGTGAGTCTATCCCGGGACAAAAAATTGAAGCTTTCTTT.

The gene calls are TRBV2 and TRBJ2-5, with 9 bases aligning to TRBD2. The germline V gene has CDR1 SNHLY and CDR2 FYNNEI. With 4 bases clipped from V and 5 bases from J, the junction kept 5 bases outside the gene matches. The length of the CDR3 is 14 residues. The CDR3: CASSVGLALETQYF. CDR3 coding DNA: TGTGCCAGCAGTGTGGGACTAGCCCTCGAGACCCAGTACTTC.

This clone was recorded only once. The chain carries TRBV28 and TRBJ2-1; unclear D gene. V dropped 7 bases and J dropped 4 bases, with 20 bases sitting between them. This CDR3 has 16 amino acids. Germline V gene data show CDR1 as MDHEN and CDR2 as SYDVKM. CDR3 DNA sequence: TGTGCCAGCACTCCGGCGGTCCTCCGAGGTTACAATGAGCAGTTCTTC. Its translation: CASTPAVLRGYNEQFF.

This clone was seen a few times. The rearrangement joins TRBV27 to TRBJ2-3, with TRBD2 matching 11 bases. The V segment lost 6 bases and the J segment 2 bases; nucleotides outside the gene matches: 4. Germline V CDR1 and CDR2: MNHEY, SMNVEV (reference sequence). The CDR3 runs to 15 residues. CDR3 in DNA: TGTGCCAGCAGGGGACTAGCGGAGTCCACAGATACGCAGTATTTT. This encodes CASRGLAESTDTQYF.

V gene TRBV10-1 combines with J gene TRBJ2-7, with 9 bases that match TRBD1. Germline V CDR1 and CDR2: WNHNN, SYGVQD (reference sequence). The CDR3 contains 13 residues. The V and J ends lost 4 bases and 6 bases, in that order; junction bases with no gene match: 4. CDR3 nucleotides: TGCGCCAGCAGTGCAGTGACAGGGGGCGAGCAGTACTTC. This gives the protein CASSAVTGGEQYF.

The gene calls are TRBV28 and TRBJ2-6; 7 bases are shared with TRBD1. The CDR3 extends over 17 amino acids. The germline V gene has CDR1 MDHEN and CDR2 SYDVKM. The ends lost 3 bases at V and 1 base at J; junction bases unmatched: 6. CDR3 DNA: TGTGCCAGCAGTTTTCAACAGGGGCTGTCTGGGGCCAACGTCCTGACTTTC. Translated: CASSFQQGLSGANVLTF.

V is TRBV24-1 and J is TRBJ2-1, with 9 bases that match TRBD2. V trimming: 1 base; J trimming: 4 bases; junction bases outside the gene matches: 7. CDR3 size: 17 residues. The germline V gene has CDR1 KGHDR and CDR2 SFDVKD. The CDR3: CATSDFGSGGVYNEQFF. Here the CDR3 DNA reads TGTGCCACCAGTGATTTTGGTAGCGGGGGTGTATACAATGAGCAGTTCTTC.

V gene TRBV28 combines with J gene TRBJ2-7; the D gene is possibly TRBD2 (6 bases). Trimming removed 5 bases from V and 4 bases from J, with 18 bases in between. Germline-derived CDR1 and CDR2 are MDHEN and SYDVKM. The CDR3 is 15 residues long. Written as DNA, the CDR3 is TGTGCCAGCAGTCCATCCAGTGGGGGGAAGTACGAGCAGTACTTC. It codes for CASSPSSGGKYEQYF.

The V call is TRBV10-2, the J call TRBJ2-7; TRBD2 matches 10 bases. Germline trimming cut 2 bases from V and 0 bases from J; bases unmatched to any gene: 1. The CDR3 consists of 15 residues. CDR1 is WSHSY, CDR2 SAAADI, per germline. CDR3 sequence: CASSEERGGSYEQYF. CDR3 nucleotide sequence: TGCGCCAGCAGTGAGGAGCGGGGGGGCTCCTACGAGCAGTACTTC.

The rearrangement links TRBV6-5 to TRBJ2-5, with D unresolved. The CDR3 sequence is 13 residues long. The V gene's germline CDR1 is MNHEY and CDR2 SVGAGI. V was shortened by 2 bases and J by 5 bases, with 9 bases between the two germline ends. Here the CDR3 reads CASSYRQWETQYF. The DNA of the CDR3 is TGTGCCAGCAGTTACCGTCAGTGGGAGACCCAGTACTTC.

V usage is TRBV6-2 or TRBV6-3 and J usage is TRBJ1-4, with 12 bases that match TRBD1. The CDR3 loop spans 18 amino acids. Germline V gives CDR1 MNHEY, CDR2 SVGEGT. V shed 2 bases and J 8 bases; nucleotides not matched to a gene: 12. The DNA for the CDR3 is TGTGCCAGCAGTTACGGGGGGACAGGGGGCCCCGTATGGGAAAAACTGTTTTTT. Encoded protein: CASSYGGTGGPVWEKLFF.

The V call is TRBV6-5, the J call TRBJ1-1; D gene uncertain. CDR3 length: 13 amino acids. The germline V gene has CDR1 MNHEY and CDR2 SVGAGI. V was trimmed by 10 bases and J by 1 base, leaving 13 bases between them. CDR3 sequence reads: CATSFEANTEAFF. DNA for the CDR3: TGTGCCACCTCCTTCGAGGCGAACACTGAAGCTTTCTTT.

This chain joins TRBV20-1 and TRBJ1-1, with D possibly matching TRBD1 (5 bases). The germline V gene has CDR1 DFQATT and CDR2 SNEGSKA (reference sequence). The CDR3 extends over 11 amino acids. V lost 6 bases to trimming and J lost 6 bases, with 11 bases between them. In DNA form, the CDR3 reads TGCAGTGCAGACGGGGGTCCTGAAGCTTTCTTT. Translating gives CSADGGPEAFF.

CDR3 loop: CASSRDSYEKLFF. The CDR3 region has the DNA TGCGCCAGCAGCCGGGACAGCTATGAAAAACTGTTTTTT. This chain joins TRBV4-3 and TRBJ1-4; 7 bases are a match to TRBD1. With 4 bases clipped from V and 6 bases from J, the junction kept 2 bases outside the gene matches. Germline lookup yields CDR1 LGHNA and CDR2 YSLEER. The CDR3 length is 13 residues.

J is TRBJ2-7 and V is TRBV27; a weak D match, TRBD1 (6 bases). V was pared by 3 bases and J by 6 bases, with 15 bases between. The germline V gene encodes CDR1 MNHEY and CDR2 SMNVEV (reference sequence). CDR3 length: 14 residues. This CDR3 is CASSFWGPRSEQYF. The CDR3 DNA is TGTGCCAGCAGTTTTTGGGGGCCCCGGAGCGAGCAGTACTTC.

The CDR3 region is CASSLGARGNQPQHF. The CDR3 DNA follows: TGTGCCAGCAGCTTAGGGGCCAGGGGCAATCAGCCCCAGCATTTT. The chain uses TRBV7-8 and TRBJ1-5; maybe TRBD1 (5 bases). The CDR3 covers 15 residues. Per germline, CDR1 SGHVS and CDR2 FQNEAQ. Trimming left V 1 base short and J 2 bases short, with 9 bases between.

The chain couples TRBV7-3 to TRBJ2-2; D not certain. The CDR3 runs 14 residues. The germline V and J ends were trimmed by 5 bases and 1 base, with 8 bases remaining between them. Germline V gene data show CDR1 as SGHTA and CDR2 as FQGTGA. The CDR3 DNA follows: TGTGCCAGCAGCCGATCAGAGAACACCGGGGAGCTGTTTTTT. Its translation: CASSRSENTGELFF.

CDR3 nucleotides: TGTGCCAGCTCACCACAGACAGTAGTGGACACTGAAGCTTTCTTT. Amino acid sequence: CASSPQTVVDTEAFF. J is TRBJ1-1 and V is TRBV18; D is perhaps TRBD1 (5 bases). This CDR3 region has 15 residues. Trimming shortened V by 1 base and J by 3 bases, and 12 bases separated the two germline ends. Germline values: CDR1 KGHSH, CDR2 LQKENI.

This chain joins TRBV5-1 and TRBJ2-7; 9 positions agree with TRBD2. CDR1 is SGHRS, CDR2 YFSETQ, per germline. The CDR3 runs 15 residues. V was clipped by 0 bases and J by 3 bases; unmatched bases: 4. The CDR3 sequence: CASSLASSGVYEQYF. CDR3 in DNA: TGCGCCAGCAGCTTGGCTTCTAGCGGGGTCTACGAGCAGTACTTC.